Shown below are 25 T cell receptor beta chains from a single sample sequenced in a study of blood T cells in healthy people across ages. The use of a sample-barcoded 5' primer and a J-beta primer mix characterized a second PCR of roughly 7 to 12 cycles. TCRdb analysed the 5' RACE reads with MiXCR anew, one entry per CDR3 protein. In the table there are 1.5 million to 2 million distinct CDR3 sequences, approximately 39% of which are singletons. Sequencing was done on a sample of blood. These receptors were taken from a human donor in good health.

This chain joins TRBV9 and TRBJ2-1; the D gene could be TRBD1 or TRBD2 (5 bases each). Trimming took off 3 bases at V and 7 bases at J, with 17 bases between the two ends. CDR1 is SGDLS and CDR2 is YYNGEE in the germline V gene. The CDR3 loop spans 15 amino acids. The CDR3 is CASSGGPTPVNEQFF. The DNA for the CDR3 is TGTGCCAGCAGCGGGGGACCGACCCCTGTGAATGAGCAGTTCTTC.

In this sample, this clonotype turned up many times. The chain recombines TRBV7-9 with TRBJ2-5, with 8 positions matching TRBD1. CDR3 length: 12 amino acids. The V and J ends lost 5 bases and 5 bases, in that order; junction bases with no gene match: 1. CDR1 is SEHNR and CDR2 is FQNEAQ in the germline V gene (reference sequence). DNA of the CDR3: TGTGCCAGCAGCCGACAGGGGGAGACCCAGTACTTC. This codes for CASSRQGETQYF.

The genes are TRBV20-1 and TRBJ2-5, with D perhaps assigned TRBD1 or TRBD2 (5 bases each). V was clipped by 5 bases and J by 2 bases, with 12 bases between them. Per the germline V gene, CDR1 is DFQATT and CDR2 is SNEGSKA (reference sequence). This CDR3 is built from 13 residues. CDR3 residues: CSAADRLQETQYF. The DNA for the CDR3 is TGCAGTGCTGCCGACAGACTACAAGAGACCCAGTACTTC.

The rearrangement uses TRBV29-1 and TRBJ2-7; maybe TRBD2 (5 bases). Germline V gives CDR1 SQVTM, CDR2 ANQGSEA. The CDR3 has 14 amino acids. V gave up 7 bases and J gave up 7 bases, with 23 bases separating them. The CDR3 bases are TGCAGCGCCGCCCCGTGGGAGCTTCTGGATGAGCAGTACTTC. As protein: CSAAPWELLDEQYF.

This chain uses TRBV12-3 or TRBV12-4 with TRBJ1-5; TRBD1 is a possible D gene (5 bases). This CDR3 region has 18 residues. Trimming left V 5 bases short and J 0 bases short, with 20 bases between. The CDR3 DNA reads TGTGCCAGCAGTCCCGAGTGGGGGATGGAGAATAGCAATCAGCCCCAGCATTTT. This encodes CASSPEWGMENSNQPQHF.

The chain couples TRBV5-1 to TRBJ2-7; 10 positions agree with TRBD1. The V and J ends lost 2 bases and 5 bases, in that order; junction bases with no gene match: 4. The CDR3 spans 14 residues. Per germline, CDR1 SGHRS and CDR2 YFSETQ. The CDR3 bases are TGCGCCAGCAGCTTCAGGACAGGGGGGAACGAGCAGTACTTC. Amino acid sequence: CASSFRTGGNEQYF. Using reference TRBV5-1 and TRBJ2-7 for the parts outside the CDR3, the full variable domain is KAGVTQTPRYLIKTRGQQVTLSCSPISGHRSVSWYQQTPGQGLQFLFEYFSETQRNKGNFPGRFSGRQFSNSRSEMNVSTLELGDSALYLCASSFRTGGNEQYFGPGTRLTVT.

This clonotype was seen only once. This chain links TRBV7-9 with TRBJ1-2, with unresolved D. V gave up 6 bases and J gave up 6 bases, with 17 bases separating them. This CDR3 has 14 residues. Germline CDR1 reads SEHNR; CDR2 reads FQNEAQ (reference sequence). DNA of the CDR3: TGTGCCAGCAGTCGAAGCGGACTAGGCGATGGCTACACCTTC. It specifies CASSRSGLGDGYTF.

Notes on this clonotype: Sequence at one end of the junction differs from germline and may be a read error. This rearrangement joins TRBV20-1 to TRBJ1-4, with D possibly TRBD1 on 5 matching bases. Per germline, CDR1 DFQATT and CDR2 SNEGSKA (reference sequence). The CDR3 runs 14 residues. CDR3 sequence (DNA): TGCAGTGCTAGGCTGGACACGAACCATGAAAAGCTGTTTTTT. It codes for CSARLDTNHEKLFF.

This clonotype was counted only a few times. The chain carries TRBV3-1 and TRBJ1-5; D call uncertain. Germline loops: CDR1 LGHDT, CDR2 YNNKEL (reference sequence). The CDR3 sequence is 14 residues long. Deletions cut 4 bases from V and 2 bases from J, with 9 bases between. As DNA, the CDR3 is TGTGCCAGCAGCCTCAACTTAGGCAATCAGCCCCAGCATTTT. This translates into CASSLNLGNQPQHF.

This sequence joins TRBV15 and TRBJ1-2, with D tentatively TRBD1 (6 bases). The V end lost 0 bases, the J end lost 10 bases, and 12 bases lay between the germline ends. The CDR3 has 13 amino acids. Germline CDR1 LNHNV, CDR2 YYDKDF (reference sequence). The CDR3 coding sequence is TGTGCCACCAGCAGAGATATGGACAGCCACTACACCTTC. This encodes CATSRDMDSHYTF.

This clonotype has just a few counts. The chain employs TRBV12-3 or TRBV12-4 and TRBJ1-2; a weak D match, TRBD1 (5 bases). This CDR3 spans 12 amino acids. The ends were cut back, 4 bases at V and 7 bases at J, with 10 bases in the middle. CDR3 DNA sequence: TGTGCCAGCAGTTACATTACAGGTGGCTACACCTTC. Translated: CASSYITGGYTF.

The DNA for the CDR3 is TGTGCCAGCAGTGAAGCTGCGACGGGCTCCGGCTCCTACGAGCAGTACTTC. It codes for CASSEAATGSGSYEQYF. The chain has TRBV2 and TRBJ2-7; D ambiguous. Germline V lookup: CDR1 SNHLY, CDR2 FYNNEI. The CDR3 sequence is 17 residues long. The V end lost 0 bases, the J end lost 0 bases, and 15 bases lay between the germline ends.

J is TRBJ2-7 and V is TRBV29-1; 8 bases are a match to TRBD1. V lost 4 bases and J lost 1; bases outside the gene matches: 6. The CDR3 runs 14 residues. Germline loops: CDR1 SQVTM, CDR2 ANQGSEA. The chain's CDR3 is CSVVFRDRSYEQYF. CDR3 DNA sequence: TGCAGCGTTGTATTCAGGGACAGGTCCTACGAGCAGTACTTC.

This clonotype was picked up many times. The chain has TRBV29-1 and TRBJ2-7; D is tentatively TRBD1 or TRBD2 (5 bases each). V was shortened by 8 bases and J by 1 base, with 12 bases between the two germline ends. Germline V gene sequence: CDR1 SQVTM, CDR2 ANQGSEA. The CDR3 contains 12 residues. Here the CDR3 reads CSTVGVSYEQYF. CDR3 DNA: TGCAGCACGGTGGGGGTTTCCTACGAGCAGTACTTC.

This clonotype was seen a few times. The J gene is TRBJ1-2, the V gene TRBV5-1, with TRBD1 matching over 8 bases. Looked up from germline, CDR1 is SGHRS and CDR2 is YFSETQ. This CDR3 contains 13 residues. V lost 5 bases, J lost 10 bases, and 10 bases stayed unmatched. The chain's CDR3 is CASSSGGQGAYTF. The CDR3 DNA sequence: TGCGCCAGCAGTTCTGGCGGACAGGGCGCCTACACCTTC.

V is TRBV5-1 and J is TRBJ2-1, with D tentatively TRBD1 (6 bases). Deletions cut 0 bases from V and 7 bases from J, with 17 bases between. Germline CDR1 SGHRS, CDR2 YFSETQ. The CDR3 is 16 residues long. In nucleotides, the CDR3 is TGCGCCAGCAGCTTGGAAGGGGGAGCCTCTACAAATGAGCAGTTCTTC. This encodes CASSLEGGASTNEQFF.

The chain uses TRBV7-7 and TRBJ2-5, with 11 nucleotides matching TRBD2. CDR1 and CDR2 from the germline V gene are SSHAT and FNYEAQ (reference sequence). V shed 3 bases, J shed 0 bases, and the junction held 9 bases outside the gene matches. This CDR3 has 18 residues. The DNA of the CDR3 is TGTGCCAGCAGCTTCGGGACTAGCGGCTTAATAAACCAAGAGACCCAGTACTTC. It translates to CASSFGTSGLINQETQYF. The whole variable domain, filled in from reference TRBV7-7 and TRBJ2-5, reads GAGVSQSPRYKVTKRGQDVTLRCDPISSHATLYWYQQALGQGPEFLTYFNYEAQPDKSGLPSDRFSAERPEGSISTLTIQRTEQRDSAMYRCASSFGTSGLINQETQYFGPGTRLLVL.

This chain joins TRBV12-3 or TRBV12-4 and TRBJ1-2, with D hard to call. V shed 2 bases and J shed 1 base, with 17 bases lying between them. The CDR3 contains 17 residues. DNA for the CDR3: TGTGCCAGCAGTTTACGGGCCGAACAAATACTTAACTATGGCTACACCTTC. This sequence encodes CASSLRAEQILNYGYTF.

This clonotype turned up a few times. In nucleotides, the CDR3 is TGCGCCAGCAGCTTGGGATTCCGGGGTTCCACAGATACGCAGTATTTT. It translates to CASSLGFRGSTDTQYF. The J gene is TRBJ2-3, the V gene TRBV5-1, with D tentatively TRBD2 (5 bases). The CDR3 loop spans 16 amino acids. V was pared by 0 bases and J by 2 bases, with 13 bases between. The germline V gene has CDR1 SGHRS and CDR2 YFSETQ.

This clonotype came up a few times. The J gene is TRBJ2-7, the V gene TRBV15, with 7 bases fitting TRBD2. V shed 3 bases, J shed 3 bases, and the junction held 8 bases outside the gene matches. This CDR3 comprises 15 residues. Germline V gives CDR1 LNHNV, CDR2 YYDKDF (reference sequence). The CDR3 DNA reads as TGTGCCACCAGCAGCGAAAAGGGGAGGGACTACGAGCAGTACTTC. Translated, it gives CATSSEKGRDYEQYF.

The CDR3 reads CAVRTGNSPLHF. In DNA, the CDR3 is TGTGCCGTACGGACAGGGAATTCACCCCTCCACTTT. This chain joins TRBV12-3 or TRBV12-4 and TRBJ1-6; 8 nucleotides agree with TRBD1. The length of the CDR3 is 12 residues. With 11 bases clipped from V and 7 bases from J, the junction kept 4 bases outside the gene matches.

The chain has TRBV12-3 or TRBV12-4 and TRBJ2-1; D is unresolved. The CDR3 covers 14 residues. Trimming cost V 4 bases and J 5 bases, with 12 bases left between them. DNA of the CDR3: TGTGCCAGCAGTTCCCCGCGCCCTGACAATGAGCAGTTCTTC. Encoded protein: CASSSPRPDNEQFF.

This clonotype was seen a few times. The chain has TRBV18 and TRBJ1-2, with D possibly TRBD1 on 6 matching bases. Deletions cut 6 bases from V and 2 bases from J, with 22 bases between. The CDR3 has 17 amino acids. CDR1 KGHSH and CDR2 LQKENI come from the germline V gene. The CDR3 region is CASSPVARGGGNYGYTF. DNA of the CDR3: TGTGCCAGCTCTCCCGTCGCCAGGGGAGGGGGAAACTATGGCTACACCTTC.

In its sample, this clonotype was seen many times. The rearrangement links TRBV29-1 to TRBJ2-6; no clear D. CDR1 is SQVTM, CDR2 ANQGSEA, per germline. This CDR3 spans 16 amino acids. V was pared by 0 bases and J by 0 bases, with 9 bases between. DNA of the CDR3: TGCAGCGTTGAAGAGGACGAAATCTCTGGGGCCAACGTCCTGACTTTC. Residues: CSVEEDEISGANVLTF.

V and J are TRBV13 and TRBJ1-4; 10 nucleotides line up with TRBD1. The CDR3 length is 15 residues. V was pared by 5 bases and J by 7 bases, with 7 bases of the junction left unmatched. Germline CDR1 is PRHDT and CDR2 is FYEKMQ (reference sequence). CDR3 sequence (DNA): TGTGCCAGCAGCGGCCGACAGGGGGCGGTTGAAAAACTGTTTTTT. Its translation: CASSGRQGAVEKLFF.